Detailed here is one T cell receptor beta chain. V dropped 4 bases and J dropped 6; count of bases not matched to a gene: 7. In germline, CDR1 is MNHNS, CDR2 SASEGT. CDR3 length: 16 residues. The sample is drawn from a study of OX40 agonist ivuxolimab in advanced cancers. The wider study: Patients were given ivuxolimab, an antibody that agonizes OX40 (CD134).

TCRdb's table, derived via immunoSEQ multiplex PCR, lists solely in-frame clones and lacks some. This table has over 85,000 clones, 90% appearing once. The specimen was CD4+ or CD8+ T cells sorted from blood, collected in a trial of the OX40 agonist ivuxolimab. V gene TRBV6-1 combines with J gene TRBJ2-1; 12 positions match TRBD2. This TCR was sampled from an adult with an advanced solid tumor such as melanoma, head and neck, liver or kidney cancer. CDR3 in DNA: TGTGCCAGCAGTGGGGAGACTAGCGGGAGTGGCAATGAGCAGTTCTTC. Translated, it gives CASSGETSGSGNEQFF.